A selection of T cell receptor beta chains follows, all from one sample in a study of shared clonotypes between healthy human individuals. Clones were read by immunoSEQ multiplex PCR, and TCRdb kept only the in-frame ones, dropping some. Here the sample spans a few hundred thousand clones, 97% being singletons. The sample taken for sequencing was naive CD4+ T cells sorted from blood. The receptors shown here come from a woman aged 30 to 39 in good health. Each CDR3 is given with its conserved first and last residue. A D gene is named only where the DNA matches it firmly. Clone size appears in some rows only: once, few, many, or a class for an expanded clone.

CDR3 DNA: TGTGCCAGCAGTGCCGACAGAGGAGAGACCCAGTACTTC; CDR3 protein: CASSADRGETQYF; V gene: TRBV6-4; J gene: TRBJ2-5; clone size: -; D gene: -
CDR3 DNA: TGTGCCAGCAGGGGGACTAGTTCATCTACGCAGTATTTT; CDR3 protein: CASRGTSSSTQYF; V gene: TRBV28; J gene: TRBJ2-3; clone size: -; D gene: TRBD2
CDR3 DNA: TGCGCCAGCAGTCTCTGGGGTCCGGACGAGCAGTACTTC; CDR3 protein: CASSLWGPDEQYF; V gene: TRBV5-1; J gene: TRBJ2-7; clone size: -; D gene: -
CDR3 DNA: TGTGCCAGCAGCGCGCAGGCTTTTATTGGGGCTCACGAGCAGTACTTC; CDR3 protein: CASSAQAFIGAHEQYF; V gene: TRBV5-4; J gene: TRBJ2-7; clone size: -; D gene: -
CDR3 DNA: TGTGCCAGCAGATGGATCCGAGATGAAGCTTTCTTT; CDR3 protein: CASRWIRDEAFF; V gene: TRBV7-9; J gene: TRBJ1-1; clone size: -; D gene: -
CDR3 DNA: TGTGCCACCAGCACTACTCGGGGGACAGGGGACTATGGTGAGCAGTACTTC; CDR3 protein: CATSTTRGTGDYGEQYF; V gene: TRBV15; J gene: TRBJ2-7; clone size: -; D gene: TRBD1
CDR3 DNA: TGCGCCAGCAGCCCGGGACTAGCGGGGGATAATGAGCAGTTCTTC; CDR3 protein: CASSPGLAGDNEQFF; V gene: TRBV4-1; J gene: TRBJ2-1; clone size: -; D gene: TRBD2
CDR3 DNA: TGTGCCAGCAGCTTAGCGCGTTCTCCCAATCAGCCCCAGCATTTT; CDR3 protein: CASSLARSPNQPQHF; V gene: TRBV7-8; J gene: TRBJ1-5; clone size: -; D gene: -
CDR3 DNA: TGTGCCAGCAGTCCGTGGCGGGGGCCGTTTGAGCAGTTCTTC; CDR3 protein: CASSPWRGPFEQFF; V gene: TRBV28; J gene: TRBJ2-1; clone size: once; D gene: -
CDR3 DNA: TGTGCCAGCCTCCCCATAGCGGGAGGCTCCTACGAGCAGTACTTC; CDR3 protein: CASLPIAGGSYEQYF; V gene: TRBV27; J gene: TRBJ2-7; clone size: -; D gene: TRBD2
CDR3 DNA: TGTGCCAGCAGTCTTAGCGGATTACTCCAAGAGACCCAGTACTTC; CDR3 protein: CASSLSGLLQETQYF; V gene: TRBV27; J gene: TRBJ2-5; clone size: -; D gene: -